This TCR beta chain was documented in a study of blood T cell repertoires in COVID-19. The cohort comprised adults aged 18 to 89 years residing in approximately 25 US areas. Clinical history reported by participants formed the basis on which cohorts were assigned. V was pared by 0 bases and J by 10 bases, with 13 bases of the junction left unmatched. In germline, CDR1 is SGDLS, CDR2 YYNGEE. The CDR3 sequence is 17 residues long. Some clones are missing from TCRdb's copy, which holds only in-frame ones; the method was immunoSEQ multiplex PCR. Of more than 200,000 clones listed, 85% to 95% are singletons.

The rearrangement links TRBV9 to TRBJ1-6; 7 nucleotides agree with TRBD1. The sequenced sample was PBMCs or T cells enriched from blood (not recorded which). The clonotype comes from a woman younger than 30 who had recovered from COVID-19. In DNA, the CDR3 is TGTGCCAGCAGCGTAGGAATCCTGACAGGGATGAACTCACCCCTCCACTTT. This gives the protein CASSVGILTGMNSPLHF.